This TCR beta chain was captured in a study of early T cells in non-severe SARS-CoV-2 infection. Study-wide background: Investigators sequenced bulk RNA drawn from unsorted whole blood, and chains remained unpaired. Overall study results and limits: Anti-spike CD8 responses were favored in VDJdb matching, and private and CD4 specificities were missed.

Per the germline V gene, CDR1 is DFQATT and CDR2 is SNEGSKA (reference sequence). This CDR3 is built from 12 residues. With 6 bases clipped from V and 7 bases from J, the junction kept 8 bases outside the gene matches. The TCR library protocol was used to attach unique molecular identifiers. These identifiers were attached to individual cDNA molecules. TCRdb analysed the 5' RACE reads with MiXCR anew, one entry per CDR3 protein. Among around 44,000 distinct CDR3 sequences listed, approximately 7.6% were seen once. Notes on this clonotype: Its antigen is unidentified.

V usage is TRBV20-1 and J usage is TRBJ2-7; 8 positions match TRBD1. Sequencing was done on a sample of whole blood. The clonotype originates from an adult who was a healthcare worker with PCR-confirmed SARS-CoV-2 infection or an uninfected control (not recorded which). CDR3 nucleotide sequence: TGCAGTGCGGGGACAGGTGTGGGGGAGCAGTACTTC. Residues: CSAGTGVGEQYF.